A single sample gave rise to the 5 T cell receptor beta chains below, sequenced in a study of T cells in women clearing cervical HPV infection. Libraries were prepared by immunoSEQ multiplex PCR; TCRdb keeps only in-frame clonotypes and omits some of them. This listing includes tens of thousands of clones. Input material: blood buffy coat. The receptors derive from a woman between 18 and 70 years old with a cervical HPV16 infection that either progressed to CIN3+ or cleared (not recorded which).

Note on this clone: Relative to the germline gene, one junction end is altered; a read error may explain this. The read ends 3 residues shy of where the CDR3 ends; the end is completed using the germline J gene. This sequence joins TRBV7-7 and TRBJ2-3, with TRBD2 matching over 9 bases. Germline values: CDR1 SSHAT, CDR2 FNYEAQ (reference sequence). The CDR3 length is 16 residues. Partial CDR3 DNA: TGTGCTAGCAGCTTAGGGACTAGCCTTAGTACAGATACG. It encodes CASSLGTSLSTDT. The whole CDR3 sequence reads CASSLGTSLSTDTQYF. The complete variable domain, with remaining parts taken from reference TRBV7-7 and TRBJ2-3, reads GAGVSQSPRYKVTKRGQDVTLRCDPISSHATLYWYQQALGQGPEFLTYFNYEAQPDKSGLPSDRFSAERPEGSISTLTIQRTEQRDSAMYRCASSLGTSLSTDTQYFGPGTRLTVL.

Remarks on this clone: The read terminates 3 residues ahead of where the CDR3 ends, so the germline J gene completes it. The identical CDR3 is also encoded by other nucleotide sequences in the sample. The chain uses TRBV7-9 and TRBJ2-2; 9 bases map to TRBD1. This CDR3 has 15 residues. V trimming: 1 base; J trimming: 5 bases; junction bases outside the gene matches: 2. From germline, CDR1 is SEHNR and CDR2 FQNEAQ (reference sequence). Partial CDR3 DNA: TGTGCCAGCAGCTTAGACAGGGGGCGTACCGGGGAG. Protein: CASSLDRGRTGE. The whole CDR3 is CASSLDRGRTGELFF.

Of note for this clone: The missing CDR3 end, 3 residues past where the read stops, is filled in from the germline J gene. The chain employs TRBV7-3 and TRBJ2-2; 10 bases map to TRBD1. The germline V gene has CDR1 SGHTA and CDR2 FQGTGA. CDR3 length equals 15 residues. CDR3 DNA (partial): TGTGCCAGCAGCTGGGGACAGGGGCCGAATTCACCG. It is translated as CASSWGQGPNSP. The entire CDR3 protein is CASSWGQGPNSPLFF.

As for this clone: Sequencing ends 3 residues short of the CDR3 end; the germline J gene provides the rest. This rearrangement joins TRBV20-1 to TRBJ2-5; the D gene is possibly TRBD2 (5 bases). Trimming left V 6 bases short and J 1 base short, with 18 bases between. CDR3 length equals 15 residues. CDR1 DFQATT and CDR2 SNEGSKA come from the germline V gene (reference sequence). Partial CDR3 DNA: TGCAGTGCGCGGCCCCCCCGGGGAACCCAAGAGACC. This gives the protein CSARPPRGTQET. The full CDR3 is CSARPPRGTQETQYF.

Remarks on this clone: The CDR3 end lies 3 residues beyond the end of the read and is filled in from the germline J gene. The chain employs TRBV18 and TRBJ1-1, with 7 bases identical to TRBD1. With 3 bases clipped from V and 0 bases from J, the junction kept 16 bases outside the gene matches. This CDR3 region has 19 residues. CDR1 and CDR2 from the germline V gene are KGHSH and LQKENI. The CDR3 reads CASSPRPPTGRAMNTEAFF. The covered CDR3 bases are TGTGCCAGCTCACCTAGGCCGCCGACAGGGCGGGCCATGAACACTGAA.